The present TCR beta chain was sequenced within a study of tumor and adjacent non-tumor tissue in lung cancer. Study details: Patients comprised about eleven adenocarcinoma, 2 squamous cell carcinoma and 1 small cell lung cancer.

Study-wide results and limits: Tumor TCR diversity, when higher, was linked to shorter survival. Significantly higher TCR diversity was found in tumor than normal lung.

No cell sorting was done before RNA was extracted from the tissue. This clonotype turned up a few times. Its antigen is not identified. The library came from three nested PCR rounds adapted from ARM-PCR protocols. MiXCR was run by TCRdb on the multiplex PCR reads, yielding one entry per CDR3 protein. Altogether around 86,000 distinct CDR3 sequences are present, around 70% being singletons, with the ten largest covering approximately 9%. The V end was cut by 5 bases, the J end by 3 bases, with 25 bases between. CDR1 is SGHAT, CDR2 FQNNGV, per germline. This CDR3 has 19 amino acids. The sequence came from a woman between 40 and 55 years old with non-small cell lung cancer. Sequencing was performed on lung tumor tissue. The chain carries TRBV11-2 and TRBJ1-4; no clear D gene. This chain's CDR3 is CASSPDLKVAPRANEKLFF. The CDR3 DNA is TGTGCCAGCAGCCCCGACTTGAAGGTAGCCCCACGGGCTAATGAAAAACTGTTTTTT. Using reference TRBV11-2 and TRBJ1-4 for the parts outside the CDR3, the full variable domain is EAGVAQSPRYKIIEKRQSVAFWCNPISGHATLYWYQQILGQGPKLLIQFQNNGVVDDSQLPKDRFSAERLKGVDSTLKIQPAKLEDSAVYLCASSPDLKVAPRANEKLFFGSGTQLSVL.